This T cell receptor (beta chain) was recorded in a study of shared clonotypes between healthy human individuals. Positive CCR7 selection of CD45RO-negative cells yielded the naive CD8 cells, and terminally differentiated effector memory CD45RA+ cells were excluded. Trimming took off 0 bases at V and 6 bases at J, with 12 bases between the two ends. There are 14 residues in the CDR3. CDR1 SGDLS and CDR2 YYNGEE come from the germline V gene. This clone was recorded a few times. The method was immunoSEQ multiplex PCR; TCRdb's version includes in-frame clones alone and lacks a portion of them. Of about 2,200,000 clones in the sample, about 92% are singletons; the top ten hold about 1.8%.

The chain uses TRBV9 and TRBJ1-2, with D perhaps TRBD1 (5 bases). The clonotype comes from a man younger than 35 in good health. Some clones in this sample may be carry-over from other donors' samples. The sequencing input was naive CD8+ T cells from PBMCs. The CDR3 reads CASSVGGTSDGYTF. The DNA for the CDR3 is TGTGCCAGCAGCGTAGGAGGGACCTCGGATGGCTACACCTTC.